This T cell receptor (beta chain) comes out of a study of T cell responses to AZD1222 COVID-19 vaccine. Across the study: Both about-4-week and about-12-week second-dose recipients were combined.

A note on this clone: The antigen remains unidentified.

This CDR3 is 16 amino acids long. Trimming shortened V by 4 bases and J by 3 bases, and 16 bases separated the two germline ends. CDR1 and CDR2 (germline): SGHDT, YYEEEE. Profiling relied on immunoSEQ multiplex PCR, and the TCRdb table lists in-frame clones only, not all of them. The sample has approximately 190,000 clones, under 95% seen once. Findings of the study overall: Across the whole spike, CD4 TCRs peaked at regions 160-218 and 743-854. The study sampled repertoires only after the peak T cell response. Donors were largely white British and mainly female; clonal diversity was possibly underestimated.

The sample was peripheral blood, taken on day 0 of AZD1222 vaccination. This sequence was found in an adult in good health. This chain connects TRBV5-6 to TRBJ2-2, with D possibly being TRBD1 or TRBD2 (6 bases each). The CDR3 reads CASSRQSGADTGELFF. The CDR3 bases are TGTGCCAGCAGCCGACAATCGGGGGCAGACACCGGGGAGCTGTTTTTT.